This is a list of T cell receptor beta chains from one sample in a study of cytomegalovirus exposure and HLA in healthy donors. Clones were sequenced by immunoSEQ multiplex PCR, and TCRdb holds only the in-frame ones, with some missing. The sample lists around 95,000 clones, approximately 82% occurring once. The sequenced sample was PBMCs. These receptors originate from a female donor in good health and CMV-seropositive. Each CDR3 is given with its conserved first and last residue. Expanded clones are given a class, and other clones once, few, many or no size at all.

clone_size v_call cdr3_aa
NA TRBV10-3 CAISRDRVQETQYF
NA TRBV7-9 CASSLTQGQYF
NA TRBV12-5 CASGLAGQGALGYGYTF
NA TRBV5-1 CASSPTMGGGNTEAFF
NA TRBV9 CASSLSGSAYEQYF
NA TRBV7-9 CASSLDRETDEQFF
NA TRBV28 CASSFLVLAALGDTQYF
NA TRBV4-1 CASSLGQNGEQYF
NA TRBV7-2 CASSLRQGVTEAFF
NA TRBV4-2 CASSPHQASATNEKLFF
NA TRBV6-5 CASSFAGGPSEAFF
NA TRBV11-2 CASSPLRGGQETQYF
NA TRBV6-6 CASSYSGTGNTEAFF
NA TRBV7-9 CSSRSGRPGSSYEQYF
NA TRBV11-3 CASSLGISGLTDTQYF
NA TRBV7-2 CASSRLGGGNTEAFF
few TRBV2 CASIRGLPNPYNEQFF
NA TRBV27 CASRSGGADYNEQFF
NA TRBV28 CASKQLVQYDYEQYF
NA TRBV28 CASSLPNPGQNNSPLHF